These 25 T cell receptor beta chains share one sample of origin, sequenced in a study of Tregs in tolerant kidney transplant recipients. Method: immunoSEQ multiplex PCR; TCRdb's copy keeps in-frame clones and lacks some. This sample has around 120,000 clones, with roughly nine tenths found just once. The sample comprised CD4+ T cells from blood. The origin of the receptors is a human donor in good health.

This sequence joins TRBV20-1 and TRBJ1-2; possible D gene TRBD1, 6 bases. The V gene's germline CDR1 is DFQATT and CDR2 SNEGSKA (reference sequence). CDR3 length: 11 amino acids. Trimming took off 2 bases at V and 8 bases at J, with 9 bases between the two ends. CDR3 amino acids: CSARLTGGYTF. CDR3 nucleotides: TGCAGTGCTAGATTAACAGGGGGCTACACCTTC.

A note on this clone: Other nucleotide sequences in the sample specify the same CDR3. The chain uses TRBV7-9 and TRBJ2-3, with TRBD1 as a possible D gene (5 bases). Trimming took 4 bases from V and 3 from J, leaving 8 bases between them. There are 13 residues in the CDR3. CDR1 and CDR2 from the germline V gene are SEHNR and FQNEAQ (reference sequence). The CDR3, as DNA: TGTGCCAGCAGCTCATCAGGGACAGATACGCAGTATTTT. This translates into CASSSSGTDTQYF.

The CDR3 region has the DNA TGTGCCAGCAGCGGACCGGGACAGGGGGCTCGGAATGAGCAGTTCTTC. Its protein is CASSGPGQGARNEQFF. V and J are TRBV7-2 and TRBJ2-1, with 12 bases matching TRBD1. With V trimmed by 5 bases and J by 7 bases, 9 bases remained unmatched. Germline V gene sequence: CDR1 SGHTA, CDR2 FQGNSA. The CDR3 totals 16 residues.

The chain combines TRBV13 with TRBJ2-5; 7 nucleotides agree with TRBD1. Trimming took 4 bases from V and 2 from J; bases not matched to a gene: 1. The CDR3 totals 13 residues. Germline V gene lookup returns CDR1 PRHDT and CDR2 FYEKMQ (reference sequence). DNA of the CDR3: TGTGCCAGCAGCTCGGGACAGCAAGAGACCCAGTACTTC. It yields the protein CASSSGQQETQYF.

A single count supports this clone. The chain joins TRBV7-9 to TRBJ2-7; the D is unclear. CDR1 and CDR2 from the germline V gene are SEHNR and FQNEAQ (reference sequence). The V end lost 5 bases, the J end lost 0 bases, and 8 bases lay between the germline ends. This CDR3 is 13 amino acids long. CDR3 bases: TGTGCCAGCAGCCACTGGGGCTCCTACGAGCAGTACTTC. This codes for CASSHWGSYEQYF.

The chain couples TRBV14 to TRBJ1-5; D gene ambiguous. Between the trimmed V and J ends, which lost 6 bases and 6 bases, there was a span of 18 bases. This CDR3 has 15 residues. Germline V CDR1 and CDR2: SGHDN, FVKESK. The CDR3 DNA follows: TGTGCCAGCAGAAGCTCGCTTCCGTTAGTTCAGCCCCAGCATTTT. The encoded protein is CASRSSLPLVQPQHF.

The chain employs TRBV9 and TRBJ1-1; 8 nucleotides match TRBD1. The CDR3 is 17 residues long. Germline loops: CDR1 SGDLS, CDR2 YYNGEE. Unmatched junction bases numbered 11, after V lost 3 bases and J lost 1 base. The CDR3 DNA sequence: TGTGCCAGCAGCGAACGATCCGGACAGGGTGCGAACACTGAAGCTTTCTTT. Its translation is CASSERSGQGANTEAFF.

The CDR3 reads CASSQRQGAFQETQYF. The DNA for the CDR3 is TGTGCCAGCAGCCAGCGACAGGGGGCCTTTCAGGAGACCCAGTACTTC. The chain recombines TRBV7-8 with TRBJ2-5; 10 bases line up with TRBD1. The CDR3 has 16 residues. Germline values: CDR1 SGHVS, CDR2 FQNEAQ. Losses at the gene ends were 5 bases for V and 5 bases for J; bases not matched to a gene: 11.

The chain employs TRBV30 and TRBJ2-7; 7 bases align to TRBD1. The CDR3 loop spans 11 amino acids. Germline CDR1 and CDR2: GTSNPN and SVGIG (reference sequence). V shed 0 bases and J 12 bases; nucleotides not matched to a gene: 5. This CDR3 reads CAWSVRTGRYF. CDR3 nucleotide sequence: TGTGCCTGGAGTGTAAGGACAGGCCGGTACTTC.

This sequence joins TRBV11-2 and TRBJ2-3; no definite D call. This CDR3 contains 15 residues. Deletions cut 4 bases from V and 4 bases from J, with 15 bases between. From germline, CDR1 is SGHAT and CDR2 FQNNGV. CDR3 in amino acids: CASSYPPARADTQYF. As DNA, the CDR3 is TGTGCCAGCAGCTACCCCCCTGCGAGAGCAGATACGCAGTATTTT.

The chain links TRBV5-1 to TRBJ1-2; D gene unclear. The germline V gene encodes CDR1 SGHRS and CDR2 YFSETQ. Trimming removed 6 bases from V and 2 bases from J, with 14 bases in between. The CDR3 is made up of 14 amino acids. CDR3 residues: CASTDPGINYGYTF. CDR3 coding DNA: TGCGCCAGCACCGACCCTGGCATCAACTATGGCTACACCTTC.

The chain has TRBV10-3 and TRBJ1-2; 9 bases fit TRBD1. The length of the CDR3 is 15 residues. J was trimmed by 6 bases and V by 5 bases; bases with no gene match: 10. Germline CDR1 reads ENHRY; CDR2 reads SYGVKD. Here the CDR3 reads CAISPGGTGNHGYTF. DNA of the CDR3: TGTGCCATCAGTCCTGGGGGGACAGGGAACCATGGCTACACCTTC.

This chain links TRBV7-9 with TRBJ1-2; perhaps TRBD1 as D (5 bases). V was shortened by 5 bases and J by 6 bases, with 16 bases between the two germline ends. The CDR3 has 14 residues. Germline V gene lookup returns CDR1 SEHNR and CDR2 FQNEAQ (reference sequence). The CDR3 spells CASSRAPGLDGYTF. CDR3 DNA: TGTGCCAGCAGCCGAGCCCCAGGGTTGGATGGCTACACCTTC. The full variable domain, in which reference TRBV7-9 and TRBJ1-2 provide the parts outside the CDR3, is DTGVSQNPRHKITKRGQNVTFRCDPISEHNRLYWYRQTLGQGPEFLTYFQNEAQLEKSRLLSDRFSAERPKGSFSTLEIQRTEQGDSAMYLCASSRAPGLDGYTFGSGTRLTVV.

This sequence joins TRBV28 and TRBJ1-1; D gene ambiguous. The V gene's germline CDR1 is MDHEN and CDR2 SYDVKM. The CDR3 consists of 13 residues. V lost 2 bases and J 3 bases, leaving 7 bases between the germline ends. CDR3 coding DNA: TGTGCCAGCAGTTTAAAGGGATACACTGAAGCTTTCTTT. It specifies CASSLKGYTEAFF. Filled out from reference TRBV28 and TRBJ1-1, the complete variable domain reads DVKVTQSSRYLVKRTGEKVFLECVQDMDHENMFWYRQDPGLGLRLIYFSYDVKMKEKGDIPEGYSVSREKKERFSLILESASTNQTSMYLCASSLKGYTEAFFGQGTRLTVV.

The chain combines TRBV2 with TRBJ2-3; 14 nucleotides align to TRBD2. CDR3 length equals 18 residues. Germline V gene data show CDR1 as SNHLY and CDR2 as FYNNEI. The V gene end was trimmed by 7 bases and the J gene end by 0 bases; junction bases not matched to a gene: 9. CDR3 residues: CASNLGLAGGSSTDTQYF. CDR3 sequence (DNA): TGTGCCAGCAATCTCGGACTAGCGGGGGGCTCTAGCACAGATACGCAGTATTTT.

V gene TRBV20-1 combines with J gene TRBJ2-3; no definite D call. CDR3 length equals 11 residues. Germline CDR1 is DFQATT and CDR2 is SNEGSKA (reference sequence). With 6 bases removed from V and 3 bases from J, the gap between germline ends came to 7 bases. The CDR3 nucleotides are TGCAGTGCGATAAAGACAGATACGCAGTATTTT. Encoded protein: CSAIKTDTQYF.

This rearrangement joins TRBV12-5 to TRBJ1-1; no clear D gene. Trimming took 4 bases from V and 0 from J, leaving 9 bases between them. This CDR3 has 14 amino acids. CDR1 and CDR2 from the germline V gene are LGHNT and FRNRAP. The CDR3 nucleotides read TGTGCTAGTGGTTCCGGACCCTTGAACACTGAAGCTTTCTTT. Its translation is CASGSGPLNTEAFF.

CDR3 region: CASSPTLDRGGEKLFF. The DNA of the CDR3 is TGTGCCAGCAGCCCGACTCTGGACAGGGGTGGAGAAAAACTGTTTTTT. The chain has TRBV7-2 and TRBJ1-4; TRBD1 matches at 9 bases. CDR3 length: 16 amino acids. The ends lost 5 bases at V and 8 bases at J; junction bases unmatched: 12. Germline CDR1 SGHTA, CDR2 FQGNSA. Combining the CDR3 with reference TRBV7-2 and TRBJ1-4 gives the whole variable domain GAGVSQSPSNKVTEKGKDVELRCDPISGHTALYWYRQSLGQGLEFLIYFQGNSAPDKSGLPSDRFSAERTGGSVSTLTIQRTQQEDSAVYLCASSPTLDRGGEKLFFGSGTQLSVL.

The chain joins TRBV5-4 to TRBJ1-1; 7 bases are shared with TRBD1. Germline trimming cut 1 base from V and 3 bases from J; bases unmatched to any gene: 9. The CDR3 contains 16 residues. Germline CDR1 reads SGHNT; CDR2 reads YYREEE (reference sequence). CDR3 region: CASSLLGGGEHTEAFF. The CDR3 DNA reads TGTGCCAGCAGCTTGCTTGGAGGGGGCGAGCACACTGAAGCTTTCTTT.

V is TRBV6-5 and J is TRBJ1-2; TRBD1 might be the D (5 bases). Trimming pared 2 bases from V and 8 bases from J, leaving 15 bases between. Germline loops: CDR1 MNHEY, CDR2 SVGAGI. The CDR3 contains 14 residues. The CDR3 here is CASSYTPGEGGYTF. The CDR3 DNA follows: TGTGCCAGCAGTTACACCCCGGGGGAAGGAGGCTACACCTTC.

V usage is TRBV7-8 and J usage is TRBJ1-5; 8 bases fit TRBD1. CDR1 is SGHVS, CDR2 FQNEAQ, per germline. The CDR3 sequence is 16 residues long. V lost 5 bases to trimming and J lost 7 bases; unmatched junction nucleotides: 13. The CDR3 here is CASSIPRGRWGQPQHF. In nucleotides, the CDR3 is TGTGCCAGCAGCATCCCCAGGGGGCGGTGGGGACAGCCCCAGCATTTT.

CDR3 sequence reads: CAWNPGPGDHEQYF. The CDR3 nucleotides read TGTGCCTGGAACCCGGGCCCCGGGGACCACGAGCAGTACTTC. This rearrangement joins TRBV30 to TRBJ2-7; TRBD1 or TRBD2 may be the D gene (5 bases each). CDR3 length: 14 residues. CDR1 is GTSNPN and CDR2 is SVGIG in the germline V gene (reference sequence). Trimming stripped 4 bases from V and 5 bases from J, with 18 bases between.

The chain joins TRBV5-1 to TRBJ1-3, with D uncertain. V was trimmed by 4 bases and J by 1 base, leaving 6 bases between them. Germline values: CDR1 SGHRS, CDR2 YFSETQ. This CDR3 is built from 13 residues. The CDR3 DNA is TGCGCCAGCAGCCTCGAGTCTGGAAACACCATATATTTT. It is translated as CASSLESGNTIYF. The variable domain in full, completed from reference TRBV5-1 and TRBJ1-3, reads KAGVTQTPRYLIKTRGQQVTLSCSPISGHRSVSWYQQTPGQGLQFLFEYFSETQRNKGNFPGRFSGRQFSNSRSEMNVSTLELGDSALYLCASSLESGNTIYFGEGSWLTVV.

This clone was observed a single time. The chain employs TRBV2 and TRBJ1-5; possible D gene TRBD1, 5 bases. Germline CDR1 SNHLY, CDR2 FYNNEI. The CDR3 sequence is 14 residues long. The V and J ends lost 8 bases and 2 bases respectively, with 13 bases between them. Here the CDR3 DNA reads TGTGCCAGCGCCAGGGTCGTGGGCAATCAGCCCCAGCATTTT. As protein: CASARVVGNQPQHF.

The CDR3 bases are TGTGCCAGTCGGTTCAGCTCTGGAAACACCATATATTTT. It is translated as CASRFSSGNTIYF. The chain employs TRBV19 and TRBJ1-3; D is unresolved. CDR1 and CDR2 (germline): LNHDA, SQIVND (reference sequence). The germline V and J ends were trimmed by 8 bases and 0 bases, with 8 bases remaining between them. The CDR3 contains 13 residues.